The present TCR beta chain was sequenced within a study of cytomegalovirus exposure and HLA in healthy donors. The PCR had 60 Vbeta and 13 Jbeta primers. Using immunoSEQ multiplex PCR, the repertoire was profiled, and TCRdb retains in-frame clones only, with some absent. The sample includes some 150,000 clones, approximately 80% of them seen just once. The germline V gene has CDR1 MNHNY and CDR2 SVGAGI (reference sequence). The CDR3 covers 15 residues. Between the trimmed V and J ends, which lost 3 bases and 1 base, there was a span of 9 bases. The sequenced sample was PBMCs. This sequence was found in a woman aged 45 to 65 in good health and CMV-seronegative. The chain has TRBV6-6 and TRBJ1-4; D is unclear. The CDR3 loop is CASSYARGTNEKLFF. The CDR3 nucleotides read TGTGCCAGCAGTTATGCGCGGGGAACTAATGAAAAACTGTTTTTT.